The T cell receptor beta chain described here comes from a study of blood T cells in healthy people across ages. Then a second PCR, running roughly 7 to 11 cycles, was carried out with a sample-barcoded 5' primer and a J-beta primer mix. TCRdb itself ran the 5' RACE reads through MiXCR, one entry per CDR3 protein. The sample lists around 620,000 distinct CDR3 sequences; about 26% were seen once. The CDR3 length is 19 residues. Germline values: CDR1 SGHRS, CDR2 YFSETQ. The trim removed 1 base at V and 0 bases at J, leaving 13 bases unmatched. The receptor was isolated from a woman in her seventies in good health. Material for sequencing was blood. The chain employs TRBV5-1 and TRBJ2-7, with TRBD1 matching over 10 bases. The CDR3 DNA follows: TGCGCCAGCAGCTTGCGGCCGGGACAGGGGTCCGCTAGCTCCTACGAGCAGTACTTC. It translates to CASSLRPGQGSASSYEQYF.